This T cell receptor beta chain was obtained from a study of T cell responses to AZD1222 COVID-19 vaccine. Here immunoSEQ multiplex PCR was the method, and the copy in TCRdb shows in-frame clones only, minus some. The data contain 120,000 to 150,000 clones, approximately 89% of them singletons. In the case of this clone: Its antigen remains unknown.

Germline CDR1 is KGHSH and CDR2 is LQKENI. The CDR3 is made up of 15 amino acids. The germline V and J ends were trimmed by 6 bases and 3 bases, with 14 bases remaining between them. Study-wide findings and caveats: Along spike, vaccine-associated CD4 TCRs were found throughout, with dominance at 160-218 and 743-854.

V usage is TRBV18 and J usage is TRBJ1-4; TRBD1 is a possible D gene (5 bases). This sample comprised peripheral blood, obtained on day 0 of AZD1222 vaccination. This TCR was recovered from an adult in good health. The DNA for the CDR3 is TGTGCCAGCTCCCTTACTCTAGGGGCTAATGAAAAACTGTTTTTT. Its translation is CASSLTLGANEKLFF.